This TCR beta chain is drawn from a study of blood T cell repertoires in COVID-19. Assay: immunoSEQ multiplex PCR; the TCRdb copy retains only in-frame clones and omits some. The table records about 44,000 clones, around 82% of them present only once. Germline V gene sequence: CDR1 MNHEY, CDR2 SVGAGI. The CDR3 runs 14 residues. V gave up 6 bases and J gave up 3 bases, with 15 bases separating them. The chain carries TRBV6-5 and TRBJ2-7; a possible D gene is TRBD2 (6 bases). The sample comprised peripheral blood. This sequence originates from a woman in her seventies with acute or convalescent COVID-19. In nucleotides, the CDR3 is TGTGCCAGCAGCCCCCGGGGGACGGGCTACGAGCAGTACTTC. The encoded protein is CASSPRGTGYEQYF.